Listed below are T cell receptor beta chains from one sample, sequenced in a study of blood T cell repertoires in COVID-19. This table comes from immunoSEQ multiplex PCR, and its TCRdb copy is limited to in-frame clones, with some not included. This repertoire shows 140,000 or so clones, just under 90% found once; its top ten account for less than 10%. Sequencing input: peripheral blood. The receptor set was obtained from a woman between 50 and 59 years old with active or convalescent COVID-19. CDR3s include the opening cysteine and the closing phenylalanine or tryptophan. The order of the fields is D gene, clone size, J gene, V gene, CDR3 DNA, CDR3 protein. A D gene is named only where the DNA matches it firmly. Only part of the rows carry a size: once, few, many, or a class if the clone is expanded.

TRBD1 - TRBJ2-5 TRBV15 TGTGCCACCTCTCGGACAGGGGAGACCCAGTACTTC CATSRTGETQYF
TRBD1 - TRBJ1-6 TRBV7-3 TGTGCCAGCAGCTTATCAGGGGGCAACTCACCCCTCCACTTT CASSLSGGNSPLHF
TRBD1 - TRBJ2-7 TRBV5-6 TGTGCCAGCAGGGACGGGACAGGGGTTTTTTACGAGCAGTACTTC CASRDGTGVFYEQYF
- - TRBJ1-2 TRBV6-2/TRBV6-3 TGTGCCAGCAGTTACCACGGGACACTCTATGGCTACACCTTC CASSYHGTLYGYTF
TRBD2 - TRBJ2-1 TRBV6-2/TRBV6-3 TGTGCCAGCAGTTACTCCGCCAGGCGGGGGGGCCGTGAAAATGAGCAGTTCTTC CASSYSARRGGRENEQFF
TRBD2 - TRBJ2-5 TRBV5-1 TGCGCCAGCGGTATTAGCGGGGGACAAGAGACCCAGTACTTC CASGISGGQETQYF
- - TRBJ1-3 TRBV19 TGTGCCAGTAGTCTGGGGGCTTCTGGAAACACCATATATTTT CASSLGASGNTIYF
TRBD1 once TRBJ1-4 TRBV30 TGTGCCTGGAGTGTAGACGACAGGGGTGGAAAACTGTTTTTT CAWSVDDRGGKLFF
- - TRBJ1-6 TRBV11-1 TGTGCCAGCAGCGAAGACAGCTTCTATAATTCACCCCTCCACTTT CASSEDSFYNSPLHF
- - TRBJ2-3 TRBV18 TGTGCCAGCTCACCACGGGGAGTCACAGATACGCAGTATTTT CASSPRGVTDTQYF
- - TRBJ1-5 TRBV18 TGTGCCAGCTCACCACCGGACAGCCTCCAGCCCCAGCATTTT CASSPPDSLQPQHF